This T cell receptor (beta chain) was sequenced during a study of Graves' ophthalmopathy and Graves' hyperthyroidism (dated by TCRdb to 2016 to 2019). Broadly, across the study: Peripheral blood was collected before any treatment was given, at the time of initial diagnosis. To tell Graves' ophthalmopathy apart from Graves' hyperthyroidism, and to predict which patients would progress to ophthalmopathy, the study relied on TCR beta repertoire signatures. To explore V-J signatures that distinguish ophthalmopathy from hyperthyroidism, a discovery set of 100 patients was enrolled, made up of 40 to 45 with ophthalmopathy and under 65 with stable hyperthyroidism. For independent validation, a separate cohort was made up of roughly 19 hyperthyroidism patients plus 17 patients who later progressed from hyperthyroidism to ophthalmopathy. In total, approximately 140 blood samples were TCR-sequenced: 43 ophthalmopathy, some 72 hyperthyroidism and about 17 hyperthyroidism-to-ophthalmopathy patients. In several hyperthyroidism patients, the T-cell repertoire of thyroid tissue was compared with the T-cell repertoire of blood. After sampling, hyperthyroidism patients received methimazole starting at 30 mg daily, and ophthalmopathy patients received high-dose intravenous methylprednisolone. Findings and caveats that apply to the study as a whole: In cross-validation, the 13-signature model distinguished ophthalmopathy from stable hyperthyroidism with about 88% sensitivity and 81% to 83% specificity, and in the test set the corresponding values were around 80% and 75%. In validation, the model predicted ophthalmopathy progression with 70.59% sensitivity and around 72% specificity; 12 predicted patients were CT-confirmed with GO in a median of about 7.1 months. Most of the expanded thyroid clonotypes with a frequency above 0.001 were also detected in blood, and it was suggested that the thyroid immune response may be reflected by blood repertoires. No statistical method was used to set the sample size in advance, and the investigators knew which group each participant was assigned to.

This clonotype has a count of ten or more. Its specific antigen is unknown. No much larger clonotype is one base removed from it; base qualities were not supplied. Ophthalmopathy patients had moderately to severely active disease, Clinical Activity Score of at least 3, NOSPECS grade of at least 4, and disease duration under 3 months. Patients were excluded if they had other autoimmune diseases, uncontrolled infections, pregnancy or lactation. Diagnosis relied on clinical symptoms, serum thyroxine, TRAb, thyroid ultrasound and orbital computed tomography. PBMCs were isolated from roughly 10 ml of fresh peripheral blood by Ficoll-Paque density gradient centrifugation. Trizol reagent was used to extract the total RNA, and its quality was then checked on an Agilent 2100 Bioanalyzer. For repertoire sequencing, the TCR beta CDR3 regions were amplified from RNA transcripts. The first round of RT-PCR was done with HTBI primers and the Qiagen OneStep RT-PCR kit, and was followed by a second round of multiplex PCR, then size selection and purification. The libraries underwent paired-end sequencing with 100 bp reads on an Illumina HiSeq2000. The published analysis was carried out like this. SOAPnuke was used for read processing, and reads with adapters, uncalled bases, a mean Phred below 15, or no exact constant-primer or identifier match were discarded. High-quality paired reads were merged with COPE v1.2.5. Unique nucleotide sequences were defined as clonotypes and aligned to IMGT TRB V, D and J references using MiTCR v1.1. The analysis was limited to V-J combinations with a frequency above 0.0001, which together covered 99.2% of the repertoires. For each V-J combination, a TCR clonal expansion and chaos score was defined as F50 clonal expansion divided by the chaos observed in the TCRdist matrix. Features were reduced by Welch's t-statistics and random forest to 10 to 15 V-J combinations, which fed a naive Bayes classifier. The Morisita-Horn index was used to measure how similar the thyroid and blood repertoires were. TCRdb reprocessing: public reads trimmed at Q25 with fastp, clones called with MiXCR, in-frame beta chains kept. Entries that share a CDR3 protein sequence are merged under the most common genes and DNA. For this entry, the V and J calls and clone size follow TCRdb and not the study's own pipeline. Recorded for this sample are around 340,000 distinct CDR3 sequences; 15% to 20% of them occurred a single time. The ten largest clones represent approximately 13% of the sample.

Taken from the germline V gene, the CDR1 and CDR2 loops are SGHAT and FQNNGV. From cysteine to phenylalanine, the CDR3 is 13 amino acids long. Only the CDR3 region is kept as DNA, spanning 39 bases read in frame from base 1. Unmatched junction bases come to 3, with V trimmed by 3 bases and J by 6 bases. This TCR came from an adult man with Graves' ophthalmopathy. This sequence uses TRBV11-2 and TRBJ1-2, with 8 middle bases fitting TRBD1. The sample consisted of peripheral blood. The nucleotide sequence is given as TGTGCCAGCAGCTTCAACAGGGGGGATGGCTACACCTTC. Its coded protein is CASSFNRGDGYTF.